The sequence of this T cell receptor (beta chain) was determined in a study of Tregs in tolerant kidney transplant recipients (dated by TCRdb to about 2019). In the study overall: TCRbeta sequencing was used in the study to identify donor-specific regulatory T cells before combined kidney and bone marrow transplantation, and the identified cells were then tracked after transplant. Study-level results and caveats: The study was limited by small patient numbers, and the findings need validation in larger populations and under other immunosuppression protocols. PCR primers changed over time for some patients, so nucleotide-level comparison across those patients' samples was not possible. Biological reproducibility was not examined directly, but technical replication error appeared to be minimal. Expanding Tregs with activated donor B cells appeared to identify the most biologically relevant and donor-specific TCRbeta repertoire. Donor-specific Treg expansion was found to exceed global Treg expansion in tolerant patients, suggesting antigen-driven rather than nonspecific expansion.

Reading the germline V gene (reference sequence) gives CDR1 SSHAT and CDR2 FNYEAQ. Including the terminal cysteine and phenylalanine, the CDR3 comprises 13 residues. The kept DNA is CDR3 alone, 39 bases in frame from the first base. Trimming costs V 3 bases and J 3 bases, and their ends lie 6 bases apart. Concerning this clone itself: It has no known antigen specificity. No much larger clonotype is one base removed from it; base qualities were not supplied.

For TCRbeta CDR3 sequencing, genomic DNA from the sorted cells was extracted using the QIAGEN DNeasy Blood and Tissue Kit. High-throughput TCRbeta CDR3 sequencing, including PCR amplification with bias correction and internal controls, was performed commercially through immunoSEQ. Turning to the authors' computational methods: Unique productive TCRbeta sequences were defined by CDR3 nucleotide sequence where primers matched, otherwise by CDR3 amino acid sequence with Vbeta and Jbeta genes. Sorting error was corrected by removing sequences shared between sorted populations at a frequency ratio of 2:1 or less, and the remaining shared sequences were assigned to the higher population. A sequence was defined as donor-reactive if the sequence was expanded at least 5-fold in CFSE-low cells compared with unstimulated cells and had a frequency of at least 0.01% in CFSE-low cells. Repertoire divergence was quantified by Jensen-Shannon divergence calculated from the top 100 TCRbeta sequences ranked by frequency. For samples with multiple sequencing runs, sorting error was corrected in each run separately before the runs were combined. TCRdb limited this immuneACCESS table to in-frame rearrangements with V and J called. A share of clones is missing; checked studies link under half to unresolved V genes, and the rest is unexplained. The V and J calls and clone size come from that table; D and trimming were worked out from the DNA. This sample holds about 81,000 clones; 90% to 95% were observed only once. 1.6% of the sample rests with the top ten.

The transplants used related donors along with nonmyeloablative bone marrow transplantation, and in the human trials mixed chimerism was transient. Thawed PBMCs were FACS-sorted into unstimulated Tregs (CD4+CD25+CD127-), CD4+ non-Tregs (CD4+CD25-), CD4 cells and CD8 cells. The patients were a few recipients of combined kidney and bone marrow transplants from the ITN036ST trial, and samples were available only from these trial subjects. Healthy control blood was separated into PBMCs by Ficoll density gradient and cryopreserved, and patient PBMCs were collected both before and after transplant. The sequence joins TRBV7-7 to TRBJ2-1; the best D guess is TRBD2, with 6 bases matching. The sequence was obtained from a human patient who received a combined kidney and bone marrow transplant. In transplant recipients, some T cells may be of donor rather than host origin. The sequences come from CD4+ T cells from blood (PBMCs), collected 24 months after the transplant. The DNA reads as follows: TGTGCCAGCAGCTTGGGACTCTACAATGAGCAGTTCTTC. Translation gives CASSLGLYNEQFF.